This T cell receptor (beta chain) was captured by sequencing in a study of blood T cell repertoires in COVID-19. The wider study: Whether acute or convalescent, the COVID-19 samples came from the United States, Italy and Spain.

This clone came up once. Generated by immunoSEQ multiplex PCR, the TCRdb table keeps only in-frame clones and is missing some. The data show 150,000 to 170,000 clones, roughly 80% seen once. The sample taken for sequencing was peripheral blood. This receptor was identified in a woman in her fifties or sixties with acute or convalescent COVID-19.

The CDR3 region is CASSPTGTGYGYTF. CDR3 coding DNA: TGTGCCAGCAGTCCAACCGGGACAGGTTATGGCTACACCTTC. The genes are TRBV6-5 and TRBJ1-2; the match to TRBD1 covers 8 bases. V shed 5 bases, J shed 5 bases, and the junction held 7 bases outside the gene matches. This CDR3 has 14 amino acids. Germline values: CDR1 MNHEY, CDR2 SVGAGI.